This TCR beta chain appears in the sequencing data of a study of T cell changes during pregnancy in multiple sclerosis. The CDR3 is 18 amino acids. CDR1 WNHNN and CDR2 SYGVQD come from the germline V gene (reference sequence). Trimming at V came to 0 bases and at J to 5 bases, leaving 14 bases not matched to a gene. Only in-frame clones appear in the TCRdb table, and some are missing; sequencing was by immunoSEQ multiplex PCR. This sample yields roughly 70,000 clones, of which around 94% are seen a single time; roughly 2.8% belongs to the top ten. The source material was peripheral blood, sampled in the third trimester of pregnancy. The sequence was obtained from a female donor in good health, enrolled as a control in a pregnancy study. The rearrangement uses TRBV10-1 and TRBJ2-7; 9 positions match TRBD1. CDR3 bases: TGCGCCAGCAGTGAGTCAAGGACCCCCGGGACAGGGAGCCACGAGCAGTACTTC. Translated, it gives CASSESRTPGTGSHEQYF.